The rows below give T cell receptor beta chains drawn from one sample of a study of T cell changes during pregnancy in multiple sclerosis. Profiling relied on immunoSEQ multiplex PCR, and the TCRdb table lists in-frame clones only, not all of them. This sample has about 33,000 clones; about 89% occur once, and the top ten carry around 3%. This specimen consisted of CD4+ T cells from peripheral blood mononuclear cells, obtained in the third trimester of pregnancy. The receptor source for this set is a female donor in good health, enrolled as a control in a pregnancy study. Each CDR3 is given with its conserved first and last residue. A D gene is named only where the DNA matches it firmly. Size values are once, few and many counts, or a class for expanded clones, and some rows have none.

V	D	size	J	DNA	CDR3
TRBV7-9	NA	NA	TRBJ1-3	TGTGCCAGCAGCTTAGGGCAGGGCGATGGAAACACCATATATTTT	CASSLGQGDGNTIYF
TRBV6-6	NA	NA	TRBJ2-1	TGTGCCAGCAGCTCCGCCGGGACAATCAATGAGCAGTTCTTC	CASSSAGTINEQFF
TRBV4-1	NA	NA	TRBJ2-7	TGCGCCAGCAGCAGGGGTTCCGTTTCCTACGAGCAGTACTTC	CASSRGSVSYEQYF
TRBV6-7	TRBD1	NA	TRBJ1-2	TGTGCCAGCAGTCCCCGGGACAGGGTTTTAGATGGCTACACCTTC	CASSPRDRVLDGYTF
TRBV6-1	TRBD2	NA	TRBJ2-3	TGTGCCAGCAAGGGGACTAGCAGAGATACGCAGTATTTT	CASKGTSRDTQYF
TRBV19	NA	NA	TRBJ1-3	TGTGCCACCGGAGGCTTCTCTGGAAACACCATATATTTT	CATGGFSGNTIYF
TRBV20-1	NA	NA	TRBJ1-4	TGCAGTGCCATAAGCAAGGAAAAACTGTTTTTT	CSAISKEKLFF
TRBV19	NA	once	TRBJ2-7	TGTGCCAGTAGTGACCCGACATACTCCTACGAGCAGTACTTC	CASSDPTYSYEQYF
TRBV7-3	NA	NA	TRBJ2-7	TGTGCCAGCAGCTTAGACCTAGGAAACGAGCAGTACTTC	CASSLDLGNEQYF
TRBV5-1	TRBD1	NA	TRBJ2-3	TGCGCCAGCAGCCTTACGCCCGGGACAGGGACAGATACGCAGTATTTT	CASSLTPGTGTDTQYF
TRBV7-2	TRBD2	NA	TRBJ2-1	TGTGCCAGCAGCTTAATGATTATGGGACTAGCGTCAAATGAGCAGTTCTTC	CASSLMIMGLASNEQFF
TRBV4-3	NA	once	TRBJ1-4	TGCGCCAGCAGCCATGGGGCTGAAAAACTGTTTTTT	CASSHGAEKLFF
TRBV7-9	TRBD2	NA	TRBJ2-5	TGTGCCAGCAGCTTAGGAGGGACTAGCGGGAGCATTGGGGAGACCCAGTACTTC	CASSLGGTSGSIGETQYF
TRBV27	NA	NA	TRBJ2-5	TGTGCCAGCAGTTTAAGGTTTGCTAGCATAGAGACCCAGTACTTC	CASSLRFASIETQYF
TRBV2	NA	NA	TRBJ2-3	TGTGCCAGCCTTAATTTGCGGGAAACAGATACGCAGTATTTT	CASLNLRETDTQYF
TRBV28	NA	NA	TRBJ1-2	TGTGCCAGCAGTTTAGGCAGCTATGGCTACACCTTC	CASSLGSYGYTF
TRBV9	NA	NA	TRBJ1-2	TGTGCCAGCAGCGTAGGGACAAGGAGAGGCTATGGCTACACCTTC	CASSVGTRRGYGYTF
TRBV7-3	TRBD2	NA	TRBJ2-1	TGTGCCAGCAGCTTACAAGCGGGAGGGCTAAGTAATGAGCAGTTCTTC	CASSLQAGGLSNEQFF
TRBV5-1	NA	few	TRBJ2-1	TGCGCCAGCAGCTTGGAGGACAGCTACAATGAGCAGTTCTTC	CASSLEDSYNEQFF
TRBV28	NA	NA	TRBJ1-4	TGTGCCAGCAGTTCAGTGACACGTCTCCTTGAAAAACTGTTTTTT	CASSSVTRLLEKLFF
TRBV27	TRBD2	NA	TRBJ2-3	TGTGCCAGCAGTTTAGCGGGGGGGCCGGGTACGCAGTATTTT	CASSLAGGPGTQYF
TRBV29-1	NA	NA	TRBJ2-1	TGCAGCGTTGAGGTTACAGGGCAGAGTGAGAATGAGCAGTTCTTC	CSVEVTGQSENEQFF
TRBV7-7	TRBD1	NA	TRBJ2-5	TGTGCTAGCAGCCGCCGAAGGACAGGGGGTGAAGAGACCCAGTACTTC	CASSRRRTGGEETQYF
TRBV10-3	TRBD1	NA	TRBJ1-6	TGTGCCATCAGTACTCAGGGACAGGGGGTAGGGTCACCCCTCCACTTT	CAISTQGQGVGSPLHF
TRBV29-1	NA	few	TRBJ2-6	TGCAGCGTGGCCCGGGACACAGACTCTGGGGCCAACGTCCTGACTTTC	CSVARDTDSGANVLTF
TRBV7-8	TRBD1	NA	TRBJ1-1	TGTGCCAGCAGCGCCGGACAGGGATCGGGAACTGAAGCTTTCTTT	CASSAGQGSGTEAFF
TRBV10-1	TRBD2	NA	TRBJ2-6	TGCGCCTTTGGGACGGGGGACTACTCCTCTGGGGCCAACGTCCTGACTTTC	CAFGTGDYSSGANVLTF
TRBV7-2	NA	once	TRBJ2-7	TGTGCCAGCAGTCCAGGCTCCTACGAGCAGTACTTC	CASSPGSYEQYF
TRBV7-9	NA	few	TRBJ1-2	TGTGCCAGCAGCACCAGGGATAACTATGGCTACACCTTC	CASSTRDNYGYTF
TRBV5-1	NA	NA	TRBJ2-3	TGCGCCAGCAGAAAACAGGGTTTCACAGATACGCAGTATTTT	CASRKQGFTDTQYF
TRBV14	NA	NA	TRBJ2-6	TGTGCCAGCAGCCAAGTCATATTTTGGGCGCCTATTCCCTCTGGGGCCAACGTCCTGACTTTC	CASSQVIFWAPIPSGANVLTF
TRBV27	TRBD1	NA	TRBJ1-5	TGTGCCAGCAGTTTCCTCGGGACAGGGGGAAGTTGGAGCAATCAGCCCCAGCATTTT	CASSFLGTGGSWSNQPQHF
TRBV6-5	TRBD1	few	TRBJ1-1	TGTGCCAGCAGTTACTGGACAGGGGGCACTGAAGCTTTCTTT	CASSYWTGGTEAFF
TRBV2	TRBD1	NA	TRBJ2-7	TGTGCCAGCAGCCAAGAGGGCGGCAGGGGGCCCCTCGAGCAGTACTTC	CASSQEGGRGPLEQYF
TRBV9	NA	NA	TRBJ2-5	TGTGCCAGCAGCAGTCGAAGGGAGGTCTACAAAGAGACCCAGTACTTC	CASSSRREVYKETQYF
TRBV28	TRBD1	NA	TRBJ1-4	TGTGCCAGCAGTATCGACAGGGCTTATGAAAAACTGTTTTTT	CASSIDRAYEKLFF
TRBV7-2	TRBD2	NA	TRBJ2-1	TGTGCCAGCAGCTTGAGCGGGAGGCGGGATGAGCAGTTCTTC	CASSLSGRRDEQFF
TRBV4-1	TRBD1	NA	TRBJ2-3	TGCGCCAGCAGCACTACAACGGACAGGGGTGATACGCAGTATTTT	CASSTTTDRGDTQYF
TRBV7-3	NA	NA	TRBJ2-1	TGTGCCAGCAGCTCACCCCAGGGTTTCAATGAGCAGTTCTTC	CASSSPQGFNEQFF
TRBV19	TRBD2	NA	TRBJ2-1	TGTGCCAGCTCCGAACGGACTAGCGGGGGTCCTGCGCAGTTCTTC	CASSERTSGGPAQFF
TRBV28	NA	NA	TRBJ1-4	TGTGCCAGCAGTTTATTGGGCAGGGATCATGAAAAACTGTTTTTT	CASSLLGRDHEKLFF
TRBV4-3	TRBD2	NA	TRBJ2-7	TGCGCCAGCAGCCGCGCGGCGGGAGGAGAGCAGTACTTC	CASSRAAGGEQYF
TRBV10-3	NA	NA	TRBJ2-7	TGTGCCATCAGTGAAAGCAGGGACTACGAGCAGTACTTC	CAISESRDYEQYF